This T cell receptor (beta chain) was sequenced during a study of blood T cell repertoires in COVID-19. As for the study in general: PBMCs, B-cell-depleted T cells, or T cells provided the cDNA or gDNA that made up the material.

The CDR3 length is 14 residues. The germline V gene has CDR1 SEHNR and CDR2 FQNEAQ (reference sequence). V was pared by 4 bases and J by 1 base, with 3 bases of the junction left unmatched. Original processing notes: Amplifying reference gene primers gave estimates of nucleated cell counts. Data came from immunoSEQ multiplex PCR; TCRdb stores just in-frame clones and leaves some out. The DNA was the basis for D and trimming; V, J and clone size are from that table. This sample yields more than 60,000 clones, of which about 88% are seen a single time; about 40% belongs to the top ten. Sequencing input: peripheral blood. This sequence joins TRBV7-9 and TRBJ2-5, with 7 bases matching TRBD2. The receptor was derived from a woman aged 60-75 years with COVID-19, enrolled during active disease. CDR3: CASSSPGGQETQYF. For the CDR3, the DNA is TGTGCCAGCAGCTCGCCGGGGGGCCAAGAGACCCAGTACTTC.